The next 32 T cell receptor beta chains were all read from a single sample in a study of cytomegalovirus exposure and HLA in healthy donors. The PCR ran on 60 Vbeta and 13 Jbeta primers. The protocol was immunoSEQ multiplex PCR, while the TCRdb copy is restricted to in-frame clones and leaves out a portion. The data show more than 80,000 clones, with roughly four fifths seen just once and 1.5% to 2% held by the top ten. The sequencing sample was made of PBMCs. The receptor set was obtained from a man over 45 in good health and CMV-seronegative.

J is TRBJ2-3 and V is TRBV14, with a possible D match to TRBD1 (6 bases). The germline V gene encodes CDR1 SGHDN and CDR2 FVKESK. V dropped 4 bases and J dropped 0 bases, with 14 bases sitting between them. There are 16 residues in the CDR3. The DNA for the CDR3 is TGTGCCAGCAGCCCCCTAGAGGGGGTCAGCACAGATACGCAGTATTTT. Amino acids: CASSPLEGVSTDTQYF.

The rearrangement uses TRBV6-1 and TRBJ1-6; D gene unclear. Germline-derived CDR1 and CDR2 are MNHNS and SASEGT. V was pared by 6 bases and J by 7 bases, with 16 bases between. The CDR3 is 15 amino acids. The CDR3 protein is CASRLHGQPNSPLHF. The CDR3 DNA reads TGTGCCAGCAGACTTCATGGGCAGCCAAATTCACCCCTCCACTTT.

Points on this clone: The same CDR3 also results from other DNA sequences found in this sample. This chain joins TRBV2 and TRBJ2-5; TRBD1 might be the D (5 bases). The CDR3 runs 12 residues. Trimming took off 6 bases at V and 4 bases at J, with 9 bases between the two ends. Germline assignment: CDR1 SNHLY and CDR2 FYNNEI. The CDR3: CASRSGSETQYF. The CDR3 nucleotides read TGTGCCAGCAGGTCAGGGTCAGAGACCCAGTACTTC.

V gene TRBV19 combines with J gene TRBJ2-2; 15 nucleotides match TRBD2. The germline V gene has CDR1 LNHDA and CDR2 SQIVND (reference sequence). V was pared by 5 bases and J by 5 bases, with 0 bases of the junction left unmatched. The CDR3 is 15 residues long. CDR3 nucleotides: TGTGCCAGTAGTGGGACTAGCGGGGGGACCGGGGAGCTGTTTTTT. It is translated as CASSGTSGGTGELFF.

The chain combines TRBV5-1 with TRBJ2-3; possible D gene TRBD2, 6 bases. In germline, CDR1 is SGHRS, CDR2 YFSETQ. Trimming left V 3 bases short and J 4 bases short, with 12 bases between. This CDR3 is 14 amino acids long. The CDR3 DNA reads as TGCGCCAGCAGCTCCGCGGCGGGGTCAGATACGCAGTATTTT. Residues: CASSSAAGSDTQYF.

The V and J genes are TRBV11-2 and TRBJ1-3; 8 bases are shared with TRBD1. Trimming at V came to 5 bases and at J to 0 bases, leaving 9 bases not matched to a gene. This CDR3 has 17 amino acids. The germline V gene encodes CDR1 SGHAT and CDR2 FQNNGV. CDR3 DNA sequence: TGTGCCAGCAGCGGGTACAGGGGGTCCTACTCTGGAAACACCATATATTTT. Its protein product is CASSGYRGSYSGNTIYF.

The CDR3 spells CASSQDRRRGEKLFF. The CDR3 bases are TGTGCCAGCAGCCAAGACCGGAGAAGAGGTGAAAAACTGTTTTTT. This rearrangement joins TRBV4-2 to TRBJ1-4; D ambiguous. V lost 0 bases and J 7 bases, leaving 12 bases between the germline ends. This CDR3 has 15 amino acids. Germline V gene sequence: CDR1 LGHNA, CDR2 YNFKEQ.

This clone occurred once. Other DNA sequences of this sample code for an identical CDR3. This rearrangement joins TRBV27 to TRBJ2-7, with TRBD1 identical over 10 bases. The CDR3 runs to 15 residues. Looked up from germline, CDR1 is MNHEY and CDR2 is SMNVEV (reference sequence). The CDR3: CASSLLGQGKYEQYV. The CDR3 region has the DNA TGTGCCAGTAGTTTATTGGGACAGGGGAAATACGAGCAGTACGTC.

CDR3 DNA: TGTGCCAGCAGTGTGGGTCTTGGGGCAGGGGGAGAGACCCAGTACTTC. Amino acids: CASSVGLGAGGETQYF. The chain links TRBV6-1 to TRBJ2-5; 7 bases map to TRBD1. CDR3 length: 16 amino acids. Trimming took 4 bases from V and 4 from J; bases not matched to a gene: 12. Germline CDR1 is MNHNS and CDR2 is SASEGT.

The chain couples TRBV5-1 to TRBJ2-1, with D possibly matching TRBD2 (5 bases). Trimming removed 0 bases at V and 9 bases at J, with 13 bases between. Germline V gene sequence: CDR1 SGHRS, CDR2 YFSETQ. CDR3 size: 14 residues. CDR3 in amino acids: CASSLASSGGEQFF. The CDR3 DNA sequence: TGCGCCAGCAGCTTGGCTAGCTCGGGCGGTGAGCAGTTCTTC.

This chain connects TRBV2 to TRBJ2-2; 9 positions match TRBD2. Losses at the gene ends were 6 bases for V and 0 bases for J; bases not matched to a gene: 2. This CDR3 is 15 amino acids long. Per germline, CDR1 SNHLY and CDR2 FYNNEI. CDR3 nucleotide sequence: TGTGCCAGCAGACGGACTAGCGCGAACACCGGGGAGCTGTTTTTT. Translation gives CASRRTSANTGELFF. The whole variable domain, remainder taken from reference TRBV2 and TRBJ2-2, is EPEVTQTPSHQVTQMGQEVILRCVPISNHLYFYWYRQILGQKVEFLVSFYNNEISEKSEIFDDQFSVERPDGSNFTLKIRSTKLEDSAMYFCASRRTSANTGELFFGEGSRLTVL.

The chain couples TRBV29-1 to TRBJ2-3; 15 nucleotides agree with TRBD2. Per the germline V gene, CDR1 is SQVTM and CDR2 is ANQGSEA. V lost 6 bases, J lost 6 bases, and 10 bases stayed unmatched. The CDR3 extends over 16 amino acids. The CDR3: CSVRTSGGALRDTQYF. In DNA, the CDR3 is TGCAGCGTGAGGACTAGCGGGGGGGCACTCCGGGATACGCAGTATTTT.

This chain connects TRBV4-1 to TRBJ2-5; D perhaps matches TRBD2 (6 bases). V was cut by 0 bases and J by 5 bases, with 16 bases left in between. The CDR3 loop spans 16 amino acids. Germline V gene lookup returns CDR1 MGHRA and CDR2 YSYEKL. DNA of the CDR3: TGCGCCAGCAGCCAAGATGATTCGGGAGCCGGGGAGACCCAGTACTTC. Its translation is CASSQDDSGAGETQYF.

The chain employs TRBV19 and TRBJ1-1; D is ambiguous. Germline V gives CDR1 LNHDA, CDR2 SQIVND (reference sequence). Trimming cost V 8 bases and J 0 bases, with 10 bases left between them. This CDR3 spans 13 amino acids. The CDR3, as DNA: TGTGCCAGTGCAAGCACGGTGAACACTGAAGCTTTCTTT. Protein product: CASASTVNTEAFF.

CDR3 sequence (DNA): TGCGCCAGCAGTGAGTTTGTGGACAGGGGCCCGGCTGGCTACACCTTC. It yields the protein CASSEFVDRGPAGYTF. The chain couples TRBV10-1 to TRBJ1-2; 9 bases agree with TRBD1. The germline V gene has CDR1 WNHNN and CDR2 SYGVQD (reference sequence). V lost 1 base to trimming and J lost 7 bases; unmatched junction nucleotides: 10. The CDR3 has 16 amino acids.

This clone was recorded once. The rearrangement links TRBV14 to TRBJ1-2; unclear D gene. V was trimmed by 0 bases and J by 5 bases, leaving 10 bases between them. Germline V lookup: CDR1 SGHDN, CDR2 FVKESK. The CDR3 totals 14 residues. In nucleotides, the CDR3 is TGTGCCAGCAGCCAAGATCCGGGTCCATATGGCTACACCTTC. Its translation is CASSQDPGPYGYTF.

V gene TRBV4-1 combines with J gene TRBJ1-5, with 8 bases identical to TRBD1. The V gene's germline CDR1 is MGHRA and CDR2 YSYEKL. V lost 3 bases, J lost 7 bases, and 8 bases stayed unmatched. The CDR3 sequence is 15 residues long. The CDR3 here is CASSQVQQGDQPQHF. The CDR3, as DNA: TGCGCCAGCAGCCAGGTACAACAGGGGGACCAGCCCCAGCATTTT.

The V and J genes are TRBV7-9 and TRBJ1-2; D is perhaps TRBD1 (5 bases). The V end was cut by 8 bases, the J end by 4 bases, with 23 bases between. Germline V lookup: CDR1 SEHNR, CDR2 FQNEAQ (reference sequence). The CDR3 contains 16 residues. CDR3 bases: TGTGCCAGCGCCATGTGGACAAGGCCAACCGCCTATGGCTACACCTTC. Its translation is CASAMWTRPTAYGYTF. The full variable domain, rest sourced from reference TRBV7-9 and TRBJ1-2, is DTGVSQNPRHKITKRGQNVTFRCDPISEHNRLYWYRQTLGQGPEFLTYFQNEAQLEKSRLLSDRFSAERPKGSFSTLEIQRTEQGDSAMYLCASAMWTRPTAYGYTFGSGTRLTVV.

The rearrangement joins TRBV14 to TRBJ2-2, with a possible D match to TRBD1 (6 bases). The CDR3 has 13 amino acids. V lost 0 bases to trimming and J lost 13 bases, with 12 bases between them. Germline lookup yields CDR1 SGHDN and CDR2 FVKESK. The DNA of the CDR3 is TGTGCCAGCAGCCAAGACAGGGGTTTATGGCTGTTTTTT. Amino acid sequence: CASSQDRGLWLFF.

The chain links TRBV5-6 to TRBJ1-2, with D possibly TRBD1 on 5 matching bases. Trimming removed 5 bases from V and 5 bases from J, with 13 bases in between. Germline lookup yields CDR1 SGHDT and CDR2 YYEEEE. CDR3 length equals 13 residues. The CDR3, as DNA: TGTGCCAGCAGTACAGGATCCTCTTATGGCTACACCTTC. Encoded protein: CASSTGSSYGYTF. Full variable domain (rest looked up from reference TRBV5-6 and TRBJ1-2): DAGVTQSPTHLIKTRGQQVTLRCSPKSGHDTVSWYQQALGQGPQFIFQYYEEEERQRGNFPDRFSGHQFPNYSSELNVNALLLGDSALYLCASSTGSSYGYTFGSGTRLTVV.

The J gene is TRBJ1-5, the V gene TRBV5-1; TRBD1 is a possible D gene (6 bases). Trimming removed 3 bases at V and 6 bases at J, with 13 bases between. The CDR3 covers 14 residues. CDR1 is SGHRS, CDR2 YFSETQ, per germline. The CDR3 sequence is CASSSDLGGQPQHF. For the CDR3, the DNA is TGCGCCAGCAGCTCGGACCTAGGGGGTCAGCCCCAGCATTTT.

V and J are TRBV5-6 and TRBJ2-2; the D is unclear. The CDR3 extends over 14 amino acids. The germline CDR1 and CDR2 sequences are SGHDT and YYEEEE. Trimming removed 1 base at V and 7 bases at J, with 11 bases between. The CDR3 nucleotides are TGTGCCAGCAGCTTGTCTTACGGTCTCGGGGAGCTGTTTTTT. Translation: CASSLSYGLGELFF.

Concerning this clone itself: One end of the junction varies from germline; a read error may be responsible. DNA for the CDR3: TGCGCCAGCAGCCCATTAAGCGGGAGCACAGATATGCAGTATTTT. Protein sequence: CASSPLSGSTDMQYF. The V and J genes are TRBV5-1 and TRBJ2-3, with TRBD2 matching 8 bases. Germline lookup yields CDR1 SGHRS and CDR2 YFSETQ. The CDR3 is 15 residues long.

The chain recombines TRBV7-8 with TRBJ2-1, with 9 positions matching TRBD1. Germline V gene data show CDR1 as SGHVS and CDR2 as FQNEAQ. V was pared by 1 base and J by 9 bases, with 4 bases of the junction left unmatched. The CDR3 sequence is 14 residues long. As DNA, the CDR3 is TGTGCCAGCAGCTTAGTAGACAGGGGGGGTGAGCAGTTCTTC. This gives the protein CASSLVDRGGEQFF.

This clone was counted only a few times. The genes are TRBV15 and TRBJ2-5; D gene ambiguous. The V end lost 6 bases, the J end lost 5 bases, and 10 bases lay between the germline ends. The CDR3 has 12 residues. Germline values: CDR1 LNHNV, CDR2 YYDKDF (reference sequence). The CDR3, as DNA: TGTGCCACCAGTAACATTTGGGAGACCCAGTACTTC. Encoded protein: CATSNIWETQYF.

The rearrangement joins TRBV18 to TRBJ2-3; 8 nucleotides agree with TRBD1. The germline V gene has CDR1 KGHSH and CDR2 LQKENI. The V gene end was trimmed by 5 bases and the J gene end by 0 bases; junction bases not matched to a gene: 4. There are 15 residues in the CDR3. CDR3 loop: CASSSRQGSTDTQYF. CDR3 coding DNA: TGTGCCAGCTCATCTAGACAGGGGAGCACAGATACGCAGTATTTT. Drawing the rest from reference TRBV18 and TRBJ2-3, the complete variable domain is NAGVMQNPRHLVRRRGQEARLRCSPMKGHSHVYWYRQLPEEGLKFMVYLQKENIIDESGMPKERFSAEFPKEGPSILRIQQVVRGDSAAYFCASSSRQGSTDTQYFGPGTRLTVL.

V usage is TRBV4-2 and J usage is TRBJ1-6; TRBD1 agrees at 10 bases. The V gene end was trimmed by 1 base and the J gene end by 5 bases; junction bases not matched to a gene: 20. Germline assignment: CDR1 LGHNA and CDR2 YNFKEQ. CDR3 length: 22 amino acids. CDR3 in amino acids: CASSQALNLRTGGRGNNSPLHF. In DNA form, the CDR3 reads TGTGCCAGCAGCCAAGCCTTGAACTTGAGGACAGGGGGGAGAGGCAATAATTCACCCCTCCACTTT.

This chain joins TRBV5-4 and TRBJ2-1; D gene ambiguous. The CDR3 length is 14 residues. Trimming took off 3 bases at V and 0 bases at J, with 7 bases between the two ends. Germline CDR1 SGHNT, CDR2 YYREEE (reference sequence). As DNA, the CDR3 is TGTGCCAGCAGCTCACAGAGCTCCTACAATGAGCAGTTCTTC. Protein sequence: CASSSQSSYNEQFF.

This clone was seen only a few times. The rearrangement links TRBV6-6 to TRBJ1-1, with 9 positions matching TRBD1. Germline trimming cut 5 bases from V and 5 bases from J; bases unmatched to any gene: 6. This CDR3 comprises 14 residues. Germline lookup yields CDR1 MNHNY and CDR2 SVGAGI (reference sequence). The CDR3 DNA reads TGTGCCAGCAGTCCTACAGGGGGCGAAACTGAAGCTTTCTTT. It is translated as CASSPTGGETEAFF.

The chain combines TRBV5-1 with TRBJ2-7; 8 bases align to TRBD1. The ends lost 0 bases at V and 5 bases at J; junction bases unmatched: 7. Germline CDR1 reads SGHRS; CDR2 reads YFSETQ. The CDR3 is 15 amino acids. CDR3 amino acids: CASSLEVTGVHEQYF. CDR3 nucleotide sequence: TGCGCCAGCAGCTTGGAGGTGACAGGGGTCCACGAGCAGTACTTC.

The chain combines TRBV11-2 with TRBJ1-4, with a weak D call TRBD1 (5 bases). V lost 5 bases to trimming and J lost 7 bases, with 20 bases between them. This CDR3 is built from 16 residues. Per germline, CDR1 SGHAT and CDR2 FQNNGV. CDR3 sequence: CASSPQGGRGGEKLFF. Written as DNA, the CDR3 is TGTGCCAGCAGCCCCCAGGGAGGGAGGGGAGGTGAAAAACTGTTTTTT.

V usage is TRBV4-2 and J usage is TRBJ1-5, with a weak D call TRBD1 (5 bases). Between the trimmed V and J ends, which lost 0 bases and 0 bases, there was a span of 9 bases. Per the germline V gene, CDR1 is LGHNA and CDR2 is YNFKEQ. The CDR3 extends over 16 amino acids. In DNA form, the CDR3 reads TGTGCCAGCAGCCAAGATGGGGACTATAGCAATCAGCCCCAGCATTTT. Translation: CASSQDGDYSNQPQHF.